This T cell receptor (beta chain) was profiled in a study of regulatory and conventional T cells in RAG deficiency. Findings of the study overall: RAG-deficient patients showed markedly lower Shannon entropy and higher Simpson indices than control T-cell subsets.

The data were produced by immunoSEQ multiplex PCR, yet TCRdb's version contains in-frame clones alone and is incomplete. The sample consists of thousands of clones, 80% of them appearing once. Relative to its sample, this clone is medium-sized (0.01 to 0.1%). The target antigen is unknown. The germline gives CDR1 MNHEY, CDR2 SVGAGI. V lost 0 bases, J lost 3 bases, and 12 bases lay in between. The length of the CDR3 is 16 residues. This sample was shared with a second study, whose subject was regulatory T cells. Turning to that study: Primers: 52 TRBV forward and 13 TRBJ reverse.

The receptor's source is a human donor in good health. V gene TRBV6-5 combines with J gene TRBJ2-1, with a tentative D call TRBD2 (6 bases). The sequenced material came from CD8+ T cells sorted from blood. CDR3 sequence reads: CASSYSLAASYNEQFF. The CDR3 bases are TGTGCCAGCAGTTACTCTTTAGCGGCAAGCTACAATGAGCAGTTCTTC.